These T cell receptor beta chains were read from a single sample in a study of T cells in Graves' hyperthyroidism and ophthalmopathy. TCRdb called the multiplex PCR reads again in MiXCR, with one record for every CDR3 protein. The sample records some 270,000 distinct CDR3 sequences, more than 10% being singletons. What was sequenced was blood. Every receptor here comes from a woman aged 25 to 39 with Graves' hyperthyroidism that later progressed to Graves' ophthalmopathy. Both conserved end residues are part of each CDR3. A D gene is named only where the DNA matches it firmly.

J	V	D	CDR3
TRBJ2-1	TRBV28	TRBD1	CASSLEGARINEQFF
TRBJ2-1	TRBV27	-	CASSPAGRYNEQFF
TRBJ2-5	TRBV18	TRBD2	CASSPKYQRERGETQYF
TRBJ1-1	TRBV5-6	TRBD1	CASRRRTGWDTEAFF
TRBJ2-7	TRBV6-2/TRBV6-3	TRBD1	CASTLSGQDAPYEQYF
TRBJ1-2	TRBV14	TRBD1	CASSQDHRGAYGYTF
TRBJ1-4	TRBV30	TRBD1	CAWSARDSYNEKLFF
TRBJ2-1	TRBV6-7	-	CASIYYPYNEQFF
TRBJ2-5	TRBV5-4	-	CASSLGIQETQYF
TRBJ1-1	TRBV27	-	CASSLQGGDQGAFF
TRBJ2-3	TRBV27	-	CASSLGGRDTQYF
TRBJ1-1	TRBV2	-	CASSVGAHTEAFF
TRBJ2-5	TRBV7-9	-	CASSLAEGSGVEETQYF
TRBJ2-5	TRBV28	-	CASSFRRASGETQYF
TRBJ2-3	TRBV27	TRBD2	CASSGLAARGGTDTQYF
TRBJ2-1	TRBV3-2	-	CASSLLERLSSYNEQFF
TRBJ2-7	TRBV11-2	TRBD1	CASSSGGRYEQYF
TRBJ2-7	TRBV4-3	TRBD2	CASSHEGREGRYEQYF
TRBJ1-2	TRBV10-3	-	CAISDKRTEGYTF
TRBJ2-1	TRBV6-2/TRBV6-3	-	CASISTVLPYNEQFF
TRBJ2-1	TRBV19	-	CATQNLGPDNEQFF
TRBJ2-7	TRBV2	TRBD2	CASSEDSISGATYEQYF
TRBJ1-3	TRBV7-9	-	CASSQGLDTIYF
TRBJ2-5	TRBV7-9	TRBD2	CASSLVGLEVQETQYF
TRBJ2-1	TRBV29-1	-	CSVAGGSYNEQFF
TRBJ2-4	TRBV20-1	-	CSASGESRSIQYF
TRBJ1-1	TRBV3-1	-	CASSQGRGGTEAFF
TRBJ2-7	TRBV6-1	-	CASSETGSEQYF
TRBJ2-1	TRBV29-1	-	CSVEVEGVEQFF
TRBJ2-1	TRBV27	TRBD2	CASSLSGSAYNEQFF
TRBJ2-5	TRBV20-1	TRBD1	CSARDPSSAGGWETQYF
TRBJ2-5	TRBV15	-	CATSRDSQETQYF
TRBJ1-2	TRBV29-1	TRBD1	CSVDNPMDREFGYTF
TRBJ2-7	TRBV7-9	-	CASSLAGTKNYEQYF
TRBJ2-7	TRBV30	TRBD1	CAWSAGTGGPYEQYF
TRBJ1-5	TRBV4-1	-	CASSQLGWGNQPQHF
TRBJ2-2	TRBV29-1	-	CSVAAPGELFF
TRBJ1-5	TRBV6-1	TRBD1	CASSWSMGQGDDQPQHF
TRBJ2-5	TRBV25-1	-	CASGRVKETQYF
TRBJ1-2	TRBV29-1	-	CSVADGQRLGTF
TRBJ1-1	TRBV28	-	CASSLNTMNTEAFF
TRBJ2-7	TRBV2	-	CASSAPGERSYEQYF